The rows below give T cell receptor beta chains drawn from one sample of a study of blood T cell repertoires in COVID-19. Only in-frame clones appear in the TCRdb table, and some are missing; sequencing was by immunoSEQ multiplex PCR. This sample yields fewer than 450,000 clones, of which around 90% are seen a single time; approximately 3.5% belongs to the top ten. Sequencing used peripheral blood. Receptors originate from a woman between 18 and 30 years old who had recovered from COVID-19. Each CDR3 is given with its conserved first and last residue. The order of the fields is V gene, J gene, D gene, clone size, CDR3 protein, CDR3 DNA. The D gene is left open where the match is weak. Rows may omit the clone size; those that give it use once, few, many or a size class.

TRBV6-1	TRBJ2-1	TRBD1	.	CASSEVGQGFWEQFF	TGTGCCAGCAGTGAAGTCGGACAGGGATTTTGGGAGCAGTTCTTC
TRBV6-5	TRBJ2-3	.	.	CASRSRRDSEDTQYF	TGTGCCAGCAGAAGTCGCCGGGACTCCGAGGATACGCAGTATTTT
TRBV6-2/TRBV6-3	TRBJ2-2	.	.	CASSWGLLNTGELFF	TGTGCCAGCAGTTGGGGACTCCTGAACACCGGGGAGCTGTTTTTT
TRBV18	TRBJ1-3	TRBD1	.	CASRGGTEPGNTIYF	TGTGCCAGCCGAGGCGGGACAGAGCCTGGAAACACCATATATTTT
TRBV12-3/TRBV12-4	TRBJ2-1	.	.	CASSPGVNEQFF	TGTGCCAGCAGTCCAGGGGTAAATGAGCAGTTCTTC
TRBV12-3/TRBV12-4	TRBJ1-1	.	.	CASSLGGGTEAFF	TGTGCCAGCAGTTTAGGGGGGGGCACTGAAGCTTTCTTT
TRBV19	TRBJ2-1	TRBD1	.	CASSSTGLGNEQFF	TGTGCCAGTAGTTCGACAGGGTTAGGCAATGAGCAGTTCTTC
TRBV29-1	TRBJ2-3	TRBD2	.	CSVLLLLAGTQYF	TGCAGCGTCCTACTATTACTAGCGGGTACGCAGTATTTT
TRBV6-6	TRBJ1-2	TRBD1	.	CASSYSWDRELGGYTF	TGTGCCAGCAGTTACTCTTGGGACAGGGAATTGGGCGGCTACACCTTC
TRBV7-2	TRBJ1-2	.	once	CASEGSGNYGYTF	TGTGCCAGCGAAGGGTCAGGGAACTATGGCTACACCTTC
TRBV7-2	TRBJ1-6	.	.	CASSLGGRANSPLHF	TGTGCCAGCAGCTTAGGGGGCAGGGCTAATTCACCCCTCCACTTT
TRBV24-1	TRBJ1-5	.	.	CATSATTGFNQPQHF	TGTGCCACCAGTGCCACGACAGGCTTCAATCAGCCCCAGCATTTT
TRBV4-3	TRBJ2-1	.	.	CASSQDRTVTYNEQFF	TGCGCCAGCAGCCAAGATCGGACAGTGACCTACAATGAGCAGTTCTTC
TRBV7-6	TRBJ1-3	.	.	CASSLAPRAKRGSGNTIYF	TGTGCCAGCAGCTTAGCGCCCAGGGCCAAACGAGGATCTGGAAACACCATATATTTT